These 30 T cell receptor beta chains share one sample of origin, sequenced in a study of OX40 agonist ivuxolimab in advanced cancers. Data came from immunoSEQ multiplex PCR; TCRdb stores just in-frame clones and leaves some out. This table has around 70,000 clones, less than 90% appearing once. Here the sequenced sample was CD4+ or CD8+ T cells sorted from blood, taken in a trial of the OX40 agonist ivuxolimab. These receptors all come from an adult with an advanced solid tumor such as melanoma, head and neck, liver or kidney cancer.

The chain carries TRBV11-2 and TRBJ1-3; tentatively, D is TRBD1 (6 bases). V was pared by 6 bases and J by 5 bases, with 20 bases between. CDR1 is SGHAT, CDR2 FQNNGV, per germline. This CDR3 spans 16 amino acids. DNA for the CDR3: TGTGCCAGCAGTCTTCACGGGGGGCCTAAACGAAACACCATATATTTT. Translating it yields CASSLHGGPKRNTIYF.

The chain joins TRBV11-1 to TRBJ2-7; tentative D call: TRBD1 (6 bases). The CDR3 contains 15 residues. Germline CDR1 reads SGHAT; CDR2 reads FQDESV (reference sequence). Between the trimmed V and J ends, which lost 6 bases and 4 bases, there was a span of 19 bases. CDR3 region: CASSLPGTLGYEQYF. CDR3 DNA sequence: TGTGCCAGCAGTCTCCCCGGGACACTCGGGTACGAGCAGTACTTC.

V is TRBV28 and J is TRBJ2-5; D may be TRBD2 (5 bases). Germline V gene lookup returns CDR1 MDHEN and CDR2 SYDVKM. V was clipped by 2 bases and J by 5 bases, with 9 bases between them. This CDR3 comprises 13 residues. CDR3 protein: CASSLIGEETQYF. The CDR3 coding sequence is TGTGCCAGCAGTTTAATCGGGGAGGAGACCCAGTACTTC.

Regarding this clone: The same CDR3 arises from other DNA sequences in this sample as well. The V gene is TRBV7-2, the J gene TRBJ1-4, with TRBD1 as a possible D gene (5 bases). This CDR3 comprises 14 residues. With 2 bases removed from V and 4 bases from J, the gap between germline ends came to 8 bases. Germline V gives CDR1 SGHTA, CDR2 FQGNSA. CDR3 sequence reads: CASSLRGGNEKLFF. The CDR3 DNA sequence: TGTGCCAGCAGCTTAAGGGGAGGTAATGAAAAACTGTTTTTT.

V is TRBV7-6 and J is TRBJ2-5; D might be TRBD1 or TRBD2, each matching 5 bases. Germline V gives CDR1 SGHVS, CDR2 FNYEAQ. The CDR3 totals 14 residues. V was shortened by 5 bases and J by 10 bases, with 20 bases between the two germline ends. CDR3 region: CASSPGPTNRNQYF. CDR3 DNA: TGTGCCAGCAGCCCGGGACCGACTAATAGGAACCAGTACTTC.

This chain links TRBV11-2 with TRBJ2-3; 10 bases fit TRBD2. The CDR3 consists of 15 residues. J gave up 1 base and V 6 bases, and 4 bases lay outside the gene matches. Germline V lookup: CDR1 SGHAT, CDR2 FQNNGV. The CDR3 nucleotides are TGTGCCAGCAGTCCCCTAGCGGGGGGCACAGATACGCAGTATTTT. Protein sequence: CASSPLAGGTDTQYF.

This chain connects TRBV15 to TRBJ2-2, with a possible D match to TRBD1 (5 bases). The CDR3 covers 14 residues. The germline V gene encodes CDR1 LNHNV and CDR2 YYDKDF (reference sequence). The ends were cut back, 9 bases at V and 0 bases at J, with 11 bases in the middle. CDR3 sequence (DNA): TGTGCCACGAGCCAGGGTACGAACACCGGGGAGCTGTTTTTT. Translation: CATSQGTNTGELFF.

J is TRBJ2-6 and V is TRBV30; TRBD1 matches at 7 bases. The germline V gene has CDR1 GTSNPN and CDR2 SVGIG (reference sequence). This CDR3 region has 17 residues. V shed 3 bases, J shed 0 bases, and the junction held 8 bases outside the gene matches. The CDR3 sequence: CAWSRRDSNSGANVLTF. Written as DNA, the CDR3 is TGTGCCTGGAGCCGCCGGGACAGCAACTCTGGGGCCAACGTCCTGACTTTC.

The gene calls are TRBV19 and TRBJ2-1, with D unclear. In germline, CDR1 is LNHDA, CDR2 SQIVND (reference sequence). V was pared by 7 bases and J by 0 bases, with 10 bases between. CDR3 length: 14 residues. The CDR3 nucleotides read TGTGCCAGTATGTCCAGGACCTCCTACAATGAGCAGTTCTTC. Protein sequence: CASMSRTSYNEQFF.

This chain links TRBV4-1 with TRBJ2-1; 8 positions match TRBD2. The V segment lost 2 bases and the J segment 7 bases; nucleotides outside the gene matches: 13. Germline V gives CDR1 MGHRA, CDR2 YSYEKL. The CDR3 is made up of 17 amino acids. CDR3 in DNA: TGCGCCAGCAGCCAATCCGGCGGACGGGGGGGGACAAATGAGCAGTTCTTC. It encodes CASSQSGGRGGTNEQFF.

Many counts were recorded for this clone. The V call is TRBV4-1, the J call TRBJ1-1; D is unclear. CDR1 is MGHRA, CDR2 YSYEKL, per germline. The CDR3 is 13 residues long. V gave up 4 bases and J gave up 4 bases, with 10 bases separating them. DNA of the CDR3: TGCGCCAGCAGCCGGGGAGGGTCCACTGAAGCTTTCTTT. Its translation is CASSRGGSTEAFF.

The rearrangement links TRBV6-5 to TRBJ2-1; possible D gene TRBD2, 6 bases. V lost 6 bases to trimming and J lost 3 bases, with 15 bases between them. CDR1 MNHEY and CDR2 SVGAGI come from the germline V gene. This CDR3 is 15 amino acids long. In DNA form, the CDR3 reads TGTGCCAGCAGACCGGCGGGACCGCGCTACAATGAGCAGTTCTTC. It specifies CASRPAGPRYNEQFF.

J is TRBJ2-1 and V is TRBV6-4; 8 bases match TRBD2. V dropped 3 bases and J dropped 7; count of bases not matched to a gene: 11. Germline CDR1 reads MRHNA; CDR2 reads SNTAGT. This CDR3 contains 16 residues. Written as DNA, the CDR3 is TGTGCCAGCAGTGAGAGGGCGGGAGGAGGTTGGAATGAGCAGTTCTTC. It yields the protein CASSERAGGGWNEQFF.

The V call is TRBV5-5, the J call TRBJ2-3; D gene unclear. The germline V and J ends were trimmed by 4 bases and 1 base, with 13 bases remaining between them. Germline V gene lookup returns CDR1 SGHKS and CDR2 YYEKEE (reference sequence). The CDR3 runs to 15 residues. The CDR3 spells CASSGNGVGTDTQYF. CDR3 nucleotide sequence: TGTGCCAGCAGCGGGAACGGAGTAGGCACAGATACGCAGTATTTT.

The CDR3 DNA follows: TGTGCCAGCAGCCAAGATCGAGCTAGGTTCGGTGAGCAGTTCTTC. Protein sequence: CASSQDRARFGEQFF. The rearrangement joins TRBV14 to TRBJ2-1; D ambiguous. The CDR3 is 15 amino acids. The ends were cut back, 0 bases at V and 9 bases at J, with 15 bases in the middle. Germline loops: CDR1 SGHDN, CDR2 FVKESK.

The sample holds one count of this clone. The chain combines TRBV27 with TRBJ1-2; possibly TRBD1 for D (6 bases). Trimming left V 6 bases short and J 4 bases short, with 27 bases between. Germline V lookup: CDR1 MNHEY, CDR2 SMNVEV (reference sequence). The CDR3 runs to 18 residues. The CDR3 sequence is CASRQLPPRDRGGYGYTF. DNA of the CDR3: TGTGCCAGCAGGCAACTCCCACCCCGGGACCGAGGGGGCTATGGCTACACCTTC.

The chain employs TRBV18 and TRBJ1-3, with 7 nucleotides matching TRBD1. With V trimmed by 3 bases and J by 0 bases, 5 bases remained unmatched. Germline V CDR1 and CDR2: KGHSH, LQKENI. CDR3 length: 16 residues. DNA for the CDR3: TGTGCCAGCTCACCGGGACAGCCGGACTCTGGAAACACCATATATTTT. It specifies CASSPGQPDSGNTIYF.

The V call is TRBV19, the J call TRBJ2-7, with 10 bases lining up with TRBD2. Germline CDR1 and CDR2: LNHDA and SQIVND (reference sequence). This CDR3 comprises 13 residues. With 6 bases clipped from V and 5 bases from J, the junction kept 4 bases outside the gene matches. The chain's CDR3 is CASRASGSNEQYF. DNA of the CDR3: TGTGCCAGTAGGGCTAGCGGGAGCAACGAGCAGTACTTC.

V and J are TRBV6-1 and TRBJ1-5; D is ambiguous. Germline assignment: CDR1 MNHNS and CDR2 SASEGT. V was shortened by 2 bases and J by 7 bases, with 9 bases between the two germline ends. This CDR3 has 13 amino acids. CDR3 in DNA: TGTGCCAGCAGTGAAAAGGGCAGCCAGCCCCAGCATTTT. Amino acid sequence: CASSEKGSQPQHF.

Regarding this clone: At one of its ends the junction is not consistent with the germline gene, which may arise from a read error. The genes are TRBV27 and TRBJ1-2, with D unclear. There are 14 residues in the CDR3. From germline, CDR1 is MNHEY and CDR2 SMNVEV (reference sequence). DNA for the CDR3: TGTGCCAGCAGCTATGGGCAGCAGCCCTATCGCTACACCTTC. Protein sequence: CASSYGQQPYRYTF.

The V and J genes are TRBV5-1 and TRBJ1-4, with D perhaps TRBD1 (5 bases). The CDR3 spans 15 residues. Germline CDR1 reads SGHRS; CDR2 reads YFSETQ. V lost 0 bases and J lost 8, with 14 bases in between. The CDR3 sequence is CASSLAGGGEEKLFF. The CDR3 DNA sequence: TGCGCCAGCAGCTTGGCCGGGGGAGGGGAAGAAAAACTGTTTTTT.

This chain joins TRBV6-6 and TRBJ2-7; no definite D call. From germline, CDR1 is MNHNY and CDR2 SVGAGI (reference sequence). The CDR3 is 12 amino acids. The germline V and J ends were trimmed by 5 bases and 3 bases, with 8 bases remaining between them. The CDR3 reads CASSDGYYEQYF. CDR3 sequence (DNA): TGTGCCAGCAGTGACGGGTACTACGAGCAGTACTTC.

This clone was seen only once. The genes are TRBV5-4 and TRBJ1-6; D remains unclear. V gave up 0 bases and J gave up 4 bases, with 2 bases separating them. Germline values: CDR1 SGHNT, CDR2 YYREEE (reference sequence). CDR3 length equals 13 residues. The CDR3 region is CASSLGYNSPLHF. Written as DNA, the CDR3 is TGTGCCAGCAGCTTGGGTTATAATTCACCCCTCCACTTT.

V usage is TRBV30 and J usage is TRBJ2-4, with 11 bases aligning to TRBD1. The CDR3 sequence is 16 residues long. Germline CDR1 GTSNPN, CDR2 SVGIG (reference sequence). After removal of 4 bases from V and 1 base from J, the junction contained 6 bases not matched to a gene. CDR3 DNA sequence: TGTGCCTGGACTGGACAGGGGGCGCTGGCCAAAAACATTCAGTACTTC. Translating it yields CAWTGQGALAKNIQYF.

The CDR3 here is CASSPGPGNTEAFF. The CDR3 DNA is TGTGCCAGCTCACCGGGACCAGGGAACACTGAAGCTTTCTTT. The genes are TRBV18 and TRBJ1-1; tentatively, D is TRBD1 (5 bases). The CDR3 length is 14 residues. The germline CDR1 and CDR2 sequences are KGHSH and LQKENI. V dropped 3 bases and J dropped 1 base, with 9 bases sitting between them.

This clone turned up a few times. The gene calls are TRBV5-1 and TRBJ2-7; 9 positions agree with TRBD1. V gave up 4 bases and J gave up 5 bases; unmatched junction bases: 7. Per germline, CDR1 SGHRS and CDR2 YFSETQ. This CDR3 contains 14 residues. CDR3 bases: TGCGCCAGCAGCACAAGGACAGGGGTCGACGAGCAGTACTTC. Its protein is CASSTRTGVDEQYF.

The genes are TRBV11-2 and TRBJ1-2; no clear D. The CDR3 is 12 amino acids. V lost 4 bases and J 7 bases, leaving 10 bases between the germline ends. Germline CDR1 is SGHAT and CDR2 is FQNNGV. In DNA, the CDR3 is TGTGCCAGCAGCTCCTATTATGGTGGCTACACCTTC. Amino acids: CASSSYYGGYTF.

This clone occurred once. The rearrangement joins TRBV14 to TRBJ2-3, with D perhaps matching TRBD1 or TRBD2 (7 bases each). This CDR3 contains 16 residues. CDR1 is SGHDN and CDR2 is FVKESK in the germline V gene. The V and J ends lost 8 bases and 4 bases respectively, with 22 bases between them. In nucleotides, the CDR3 is TGTGCCAGCTCGACCCGAGGGAGGGGGCGGGCAGATACGCAGTATTTT. Protein product: CASSTRGRGRADTQYF. Looking up the rest from reference TRBV14 and TRBJ2-3 gives the full variable domain: EAGVTQFPSHSVIEKGQTVTLRCDPISGHDNLYWYRRVMGKEIKFLLHFVKESKQDESGMPNNRFLAERTGGTYSTLKVQPAELEDSGVYFCASSTRGRGRADTQYFGPGTRLTVL.

The CDR3 reads CASSSPRGGDYGYTF. In DNA, the CDR3 is TGTGCCAGCAGTTCCCCACGTGGAGGGGACTATGGCTACACCTTC. The gene calls are TRBV6-5 and TRBJ1-2; TRBD1 is a possible D gene (5 bases). CDR1 is MNHEY and CDR2 is SVGAGI in the germline V gene. With 4 bases removed from V and 3 bases from J, the gap between germline ends came to 15 bases. This CDR3 region has 15 residues.

The V call is TRBV10-3, the J call TRBJ1-2; D is uncertain. Germline V gene lookup returns CDR1 ENHRY and CDR2 SYGVKD. V lost 5 bases and J lost 2, with 6 bases in between. The CDR3 has 12 amino acids. CDR3 amino acids: CAISSQNYGYTF. CDR3 DNA: TGTGCCATCAGTAGCCAGAACTATGGCTACACCTTC.